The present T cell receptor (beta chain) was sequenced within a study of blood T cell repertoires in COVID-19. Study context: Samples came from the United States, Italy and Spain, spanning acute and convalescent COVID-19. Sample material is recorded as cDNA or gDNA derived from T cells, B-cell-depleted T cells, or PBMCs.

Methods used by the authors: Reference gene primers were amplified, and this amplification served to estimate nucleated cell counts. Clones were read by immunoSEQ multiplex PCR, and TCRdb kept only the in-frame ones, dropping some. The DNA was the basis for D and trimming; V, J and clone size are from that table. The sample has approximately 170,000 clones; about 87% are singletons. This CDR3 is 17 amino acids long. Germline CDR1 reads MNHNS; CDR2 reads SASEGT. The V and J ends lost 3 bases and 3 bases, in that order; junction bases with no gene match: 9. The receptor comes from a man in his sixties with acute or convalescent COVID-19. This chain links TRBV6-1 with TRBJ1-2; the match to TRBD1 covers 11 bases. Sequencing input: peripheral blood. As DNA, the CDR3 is TGTGCCAGCAGTGAGCGCCGGGACAGGGGGATCCACTATGGCTACACCTTC. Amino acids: CASSERRDRGIHYGYTF.